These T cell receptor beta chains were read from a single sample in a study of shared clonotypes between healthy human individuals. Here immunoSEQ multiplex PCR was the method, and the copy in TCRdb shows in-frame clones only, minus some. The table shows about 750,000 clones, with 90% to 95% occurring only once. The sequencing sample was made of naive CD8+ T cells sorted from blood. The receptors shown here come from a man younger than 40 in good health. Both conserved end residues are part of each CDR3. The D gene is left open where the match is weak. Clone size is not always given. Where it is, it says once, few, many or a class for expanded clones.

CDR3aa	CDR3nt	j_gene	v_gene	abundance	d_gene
CASNNIGVMNTEAFF	TGTGCCAGTAACAATATAGGGGTGATGAACACTGAAGCTTTCTTT	TRBJ1-1	TRBV19	NA	NA
CASSTSWQGSDEQYF	TGTGCCAGCTCCACTTCATGGCAGGGGTCGGACGAGCAGTACTTC	TRBJ2-7	TRBV5-6	NA	NA
CASSTVGSGPSGYEQYF	TGTGCCAGCAGCACCGTTGGGTCGGGCCCCTCCGGCTACGAGCAGTACTTC	TRBJ2-7	TRBV11-2	once	NA
CASSPRTSGRVNEQFF	TGTGCCAGCAGCCCCCGGACTAGCGGGAGGGTGAATGAGCAGTTCTTC	TRBJ2-1	TRBV9	NA	TRBD2
CASSDSSYEQYF	TGTGCCAGCAGTGATAGTAGTTACGAGCAGTACTTC	TRBJ2-7	TRBV6-1	NA	NA
CASSQYLRDTQYF	TGCGCCAGCAGCCAATACCTTCGGGATACGCAGTATTTT	TRBJ2-3	TRBV4-3	NA	NA
CASSWTAGELFF	TGTGCCAGCAGTTGGACAGCCGGGGAGCTGTTTTTT	TRBJ2-2	TRBV28	NA	NA
CASSLGTGELFF	TGTGCCAGCAGCCTGGGGACCGGGGAGCTGTTTTTT	TRBJ2-2	TRBV4-2	NA	NA
CASSSGTSGLSYEQYF	TGTGCCAGCAGTTCCGGGACTAGCGGACTCTCCTACGAGCAGTACTTC	TRBJ2-7	TRBV27	NA	TRBD2
CASSQALLANEKLFF	TGTGCCAGCAGCCAAGCGTTGCTGGCTAATGAAAAACTGTTTTTT	TRBJ1-4	TRBV4-2	NA	NA
CASSLGRGSGNTIYF	TGTGCCAGCAGCTTAGGGAGGGGATCCGGAAACACCATATATTTT	TRBJ1-3	TRBV13	NA	NA
CSVDISYNEQFF	TGCAGCGTTGATATCAGTTACAATGAGCAGTTCTTC	TRBJ2-1	TRBV29-1	NA	NA
CASNSGGGTEAFF	TGTGCCAGCAACTCGGGGGGCGGCACTGAAGCTTTCTTT	TRBJ1-1	TRBV6-1	NA	NA
CASSLGGGGPEETQYF	TGTGCCAGCAGCTTGGGCGGCGGGGGGCCCGAAGAGACCCAGTACTTC	TRBJ2-5	TRBV5-6	NA	TRBD2
CASSLGWVEQYF	TGTGCCAGCAGCTTGGGGTGGGTTGAGCAGTACTTC	TRBJ2-7	TRBV5-8	NA	NA
CASSVPRDSYNEQFF	TGTGCCAGCAGTGTTCCCCGGGACTCCTACAATGAGCAGTTCTTC	TRBJ2-1	TRBV6-1	once	NA
CASSERGLAGPYEQYF	TGCGCCAGCAGTGAACGGGGGCTAGCGGGGCCCTACGAGCAGTACTTC	TRBJ2-7	TRBV10-1	NA	TRBD2
CASSAGGSDTQYF	TGCGCCAGCAGTGCTGGAGGGTCAGATACGCAGTATTTT	TRBJ2-3	TRBV10-2	NA	NA
CASSPSGQGASYEQYF	TGTGCCAGCAGCCCCTCTGGGCAGGGGGCCTCCTACGAGCAGTACTTC	TRBJ2-7	TRBV13	NA	TRBD1
CASSSTTSGLAYEQYF	TGTGCCAGCAGCTCGACGACTAGCGGGCTCGCCTACGAGCAGTACTTC	TRBJ2-7	TRBV7-9	NA	TRBD2
CASSLSAGGPDEQFF	TGCGCCAGCAGCTTGTCCGCGGGAGGGCCCGATGAGCAGTTCTTC	TRBJ2-1	TRBV5-1	NA	TRBD2
CASRGQGINTEAFF	TGTGCCAGTAGGGGACAGGGGATAAACACTGAAGCTTTCTTT	TRBJ1-1	TRBV2	NA	TRBD1
CASSIGHTEAFF	TGTGCCAGCAGCATCGGACACACTGAAGCTTTCTTT	TRBJ1-1	TRBV7-9	once	NA
CSVVSGSYNEQFF	TGCAGCGTTGTAAGCGGGTCCTACAATGAGCAGTTCTTC	TRBJ2-1	TRBV29-1	once	NA
CASSEGHYEQYF	TGTGCCAGCAGTGAAGGACACTACGAGCAGTACTTC	TRBJ2-7	TRBV2	NA	NA
CSPRVDTEAFF	TGCAGTCCAAGGGTTGACACTGAAGCTTTCTTT	TRBJ1-1	TRBV20-1	NA	NA
CASSFSTGFSYEQYF	TGTGCCAGCAGTTTCTCGACAGGCTTCTCCTACGAGCAGTACTTC	TRBJ2-7	TRBV28	NA	NA
CASSLSWPGGRANTQYF	TGTGCCAGCAGTTTATCTTGGCCCGGCGGGAGGGCGAATACGCAGTATTTT	TRBJ2-3	TRBV27	NA	TRBD2
CASSQEWLAFSNEQFF	TGTGCCAGCAGCCAAGAATGGCTAGCTTTTAGCAATGAGCAGTTCTTC	TRBJ2-1	TRBV4-2	NA	NA
CASAQTSGAVYEQYF	TGTGCTAGTGCTCAGACTAGCGGGGCGGTCTACGAGCAGTACTTC	TRBJ2-7	TRBV12-5	NA	TRBD2
CASSQGSRGLAGELFF	TGCGCCAGCAGCCAAGGTTCTCGGGGGTTGGCCGGGGAGCTGTTTTTT	TRBJ2-2	TRBV4-3	NA	NA
CASSPPGVEQYF	TGTGCCAGCAGTCCCCCGGGGGTTGAGCAGTACTTC	TRBJ2-7	TRBV6-5	NA	NA
CSVQQAAESGELFF	TGCAGCGTCCAACAGGCTGCGGAGTCCGGGGAGCTGTTTTTT	TRBJ2-2	TRBV29-1	NA	NA
CASSLARGQPQHF	TGTGCCAGCAGCTTAGCGCGGGGTCAGCCCCAGCATTTT	TRBJ1-5	TRBV7-2	NA	NA
CSVEKGVGYEQYF	TGCAGCGTTGAAAAGGGGGTAGGCTACGAGCAGTACTTC	TRBJ2-7	TRBV29-1	NA	NA
CASSFLTSGLYNEQFF	TGTGCCAGCAGTTTCCTGACTAGCGGGTTATACAATGAGCAGTTCTTC	TRBJ2-1	TRBV6-6	NA	TRBD2
CASSIPRERETQYF	TGTGCCAGTAGTATCCCCAGGGAGCGGGAGACCCAGTACTTC	TRBJ2-5	TRBV19	NA	NA
CASSEGTSYEQYF	TGTGCCAGCAGTGAGGGAACTTCCTACGAGCAGTACTTC	TRBJ2-7	TRBV6-1	NA	NA
CSVELAGGPGYEQYF	TGCAGCGTTGAACTAGCGGGAGGGCCCGGATACGAGCAGTACTTC	TRBJ2-7	TRBV29-1	NA	TRBD2